This T cell receptor beta chain was sequenced for a study of blood T cells in healthy people across ages (dated by TCRdb to the mid-2010s). As for the study more broadly: In model experiments, template switching captured roughly one uniquely barcoded TCR beta cDNA molecule for every two T cells. To track age-related changes in TCR beta repertoire diversity, the study relied on deep sequencing normalized with unique cDNA molecular identifiers. Four age groups were formed from the donors: young (average roughly 15 years), middle-aged (roughly 38), aged (about 68) and long-lived (approximately 78). Donors of different ages were randomly distributed across sequencing lanes to avoid experimental bias. For two donors (one aged 18 to 30 and one aged 80 or older), the study analyzed two additional independent replicas of 1 million unique cDNA reads from the same blood draw.

Library preparation used 5' RACE. Sequencing used an Illumina HiSeq 2500. A second PCR of roughly 6 to 12 cycles was performed with a sample-barcoded 5' primer and a J-beta primer mix. A unique molecular identifier was introduced onto each TCR beta cDNA molecule by a template-switch 5' adaptor carrying 12 random nucleotides. Each sample yielded at least 2.5 million CDR3-containing paired-end reads. First-strand cDNA synthesis was performed from all RNA using the Mint cDNA synthesis kit, with priming by a TRBC-specific oligonucleotide. After uracil-DNA glycosylase treatment, a first 18-cycle PCR used universal primers M1SS and BC2_uni_R on all cDNA. Per the source publication's procedure: Each sample was normalized by randomly selecting 1 million high-quality reads, each carrying a distinct molecular identifier. Reads sharing molecular identifiers were discarded rather than binned into consensus sequences. MiTCR, run with a Q25 quality threshold and the strictest error-elimination algorithm, handled CDR3 identification, clonotype clustering and error correction. Lower-bound total TCR beta diversity was estimated with a nonparametric unseen species model using Euler transformation. TCRdb reprocessing: public reads trimmed at Q25 with fastp, clones called with MiXCR, in-frame beta chains kept. Every distinct CDR3 protein forms one entry, paired with its most common genes and DNA. The V and J calls shown here were made by TCRdb, not taken from the authors' results. Counted in this sample were 700,000 or so distinct CDR3 sequences; less than 45% of them appeared once. Jointly, the top ten make up around 30% of the sample.

Turning to this clonotype: The antigen it binds to is not known. No clone much larger than this one lies a single base away; base qualities are absent.

The CDR3, cysteine through phenylalanine, is 17 amino acids long. Only the CDR3 part of the read is kept: 51 bases, read in frame from the first base. As encoded in the germline V gene (reference sequence), CDR1 is MNHNY while CDR2 is SVGAGI. For this chain, trimming is 0 bases at the V end and 5 bases at the J end, and the number of junction bases without a gene match is 9. Paper-wide results and their limitations: The CMV infection status of donors was not known, potentially confounding age-related changes in expanded clonotypes. Compared with the aged group, more naive CD4+ T cells, fewer expanded clones and increased TCR diversity were shown by the long-lived group, suggesting age selection. A strong correlation was found between observed TCR beta diversity and the percentage of naive T cells measured by flow cytometry. Observed TCR beta diversity per million T cells fell roughly linearly with age, and a significant reduction was already apparent by age around 39. Conclusive comparison of naive and antigen-experienced compartments was prevented by the profiling of bulk unsorted PBMCs. Estimates of total diversity based on one million sequenced T cells were considered lower bounds and underestimates.

Donors were approximately 42 systemically healthy Caucasian individuals from Russia aged roughly 6 to 90 years. Each donor gave approximately 9.3 milliliters of peripheral blood, collected into EDTA-treated Vacutainer tubes. Ficoll-Paque density-gradient centrifugation was used to isolate PBMCs, with at least 7 million per sample. Trizol reagent was used to extract total RNA from PBMCs, with at least 5 micrograms per sample. Naive CD45RAhigh/CD27high T cell percentages were measured by flow cytometry on a PBMC aliquot from every donor. The clonotype was recovered from a man at least 80 years old in good health. The V and J genes are TRBV6-6 and TRBJ2-3; 9 central nucleotides agree with TRBD2. Sequenced sample: blood. The nucleotides are TGTGCCAGCAGTTACTCGGGTAGCGGGGGAAGTTTAGATACGCAGTATTTT. Translation gives CASSYSGSGGSLDTQYF.